The clone carrying this T cell receptor (beta chain) was observed at least ten times. The antigen remains unidentified. The data are from a study of regulatory T cells in long-lasting Graves disease. Overall study context: Positivity for TSH receptor antibodies plus over 5 years of antithyroid drugs meant persistent Graves' disease. The study, taken as a whole, reports: The persistent group shared around 2,600 public clonotypes, more than the 850 to 1,000 shared by new patients. Favoring TRBV28, TRBJ1-2 and TRBJ2-5 was a feature seen in persistent disease.

Time point: persistent/refractory GD, antithyroid drugs over 5 years with positive TRAb. From RNA extracted from PBMCs, the TCR library was made. The patients were drawn from one endocrinology department in Xi'an, China. Building of the TCR beta libraries involved iRepertoire HTBI primers and Arm-PCR of CDR3 regions. TCRdb re-analysed the multiplex PCR reads in MiXCR, keeping a single row per CDR3 protein. The table lists 390,000 or so distinct CDR3 sequences, roughly 25% of them singletons. The CDR3 runs to 16 residues. The V gene lost 4 bases and the J gene lost 0 bases, with 16 bases spanning the gap. From germline, CDR1 is SNHLY and CDR2 FYNNEI.

The source of this sequence is a woman aged 40 to 50 with Graves disease. The V gene is TRBV2, the J gene TRBJ2-7; D unclear. Sequences were derived from peripheral blood mononuclear cells (PBMCs), sampled when the disease was refractory, from a patient treated with antithyroid drugs. CDR3 bases: TGTGCCAGCAGTGGTTTGGCGGAAACCGTCTCCTACGAGCAGTACTTC. As protein: CASSGLAETVSYEQYF.